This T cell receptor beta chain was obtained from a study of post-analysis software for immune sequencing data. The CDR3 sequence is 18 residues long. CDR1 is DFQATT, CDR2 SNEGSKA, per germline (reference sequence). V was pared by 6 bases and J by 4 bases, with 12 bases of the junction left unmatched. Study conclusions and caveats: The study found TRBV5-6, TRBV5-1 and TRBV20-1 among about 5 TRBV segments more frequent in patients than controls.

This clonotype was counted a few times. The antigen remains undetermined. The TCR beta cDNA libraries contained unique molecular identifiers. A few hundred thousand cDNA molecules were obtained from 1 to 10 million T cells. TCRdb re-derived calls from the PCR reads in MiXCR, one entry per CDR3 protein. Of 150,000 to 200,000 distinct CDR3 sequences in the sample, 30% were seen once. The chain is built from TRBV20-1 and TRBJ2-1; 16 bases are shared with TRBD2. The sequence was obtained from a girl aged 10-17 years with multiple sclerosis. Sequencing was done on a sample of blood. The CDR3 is CSALGLAGGRIGYNEQFF. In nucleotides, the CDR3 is TGCAGTGCCTTGGGACTAGCGGGAGGGCGAATCGGTTACAATGAGCAGTTCTTC.